One and the same sample provided the 10 T cell receptor beta chains below, sequenced in a study of blood T cells in healthy people across ages. Primed by a sample-barcoded 5' primer and a J-beta primer mix, a second PCR proceeded for 7 to 11 cycles. Via MiXCR, TCRdb re-called the 5' RACE reads, giving one row per CDR3 protein. This sample has about 1.6 million distinct CDR3 sequences, with 30% to 35% found just once. The sample comprised blood. These receptor sequences come from a woman aged 25 to 45 in good health.

V and J are TRBV20-1 and TRBJ2-3; D is possibly TRBD2 (6 bases). This CDR3 has 14 residues. Trimming stripped 3 bases from V and 3 bases from J, with 13 bases between. Per germline, CDR1 DFQATT and CDR2 SNEGSKA (reference sequence). In nucleotides, the CDR3 is TGCAGTGCTAGTGATGCGGGGCGGACAGATACGCAGTATTTT. It specifies CSASDAGRTDTQYF.

This chain joins TRBV2 and TRBJ2-1; 11 bases are a match to TRBD2. The CDR3 runs to 14 residues. The V segment lost 7 bases and the J segment 6 bases; nucleotides outside the gene matches: 5. The V gene's germline CDR1 is SNHLY and CDR2 FYNNEI. The CDR3 coding sequence is TGTGCCAGCACCGGGACTAGCGGCCCCAATGAGCAGTTCTTC. It encodes CASTGTSGPNEQFF.

The DNA of the CDR3 is TGTGCCAGCAGTTTCGGCTTGGGGGTGGGTCAGCCCCAGCATTTT. This encodes CASSFGLGVGQPQHF. This chain joins TRBV12-3 or TRBV12-4 and TRBJ1-5, with a tentative D call TRBD1 (5 bases). Trimming took off 3 bases at V and 6 bases at J, with 15 bases between the two ends. This CDR3 is 15 amino acids long.

Only a few counts were recorded for this clonotype. The chain joins TRBV5-1 to TRBJ2-5, with 7 positions matching TRBD1. The CDR3 consists of 15 residues. Germline CDR1 is SGHRS and CDR2 is YFSETQ. J lost 2 bases, V lost 3 bases, and 7 bases had no gene match. CDR3 in amino acids: CASSYKTGYQETQYF. The CDR3 DNA reads TGCGCCAGCAGCTACAAGACAGGGTATCAAGAGACCCAGTACTTC.

V usage is TRBV3-1 and J usage is TRBJ1-2, with 8 bases identical to TRBD1. Germline CDR1 reads LGHDT; CDR2 reads YNNKEL (reference sequence). The CDR3 has 14 amino acids. Trimming at V came to 3 bases and at J to 4 bases, leaving 4 bases not matched to a gene. In DNA, the CDR3 is TGTGCCAGCAGCCACGGACAGGGAGGCTATGGCTACACCTTC. Its translation: CASSHGQGGYGYTF.

V is TRBV27 and J is TRBJ1-2; TRBD1 matches 9 bases. Unmatched junction bases numbered 7, after V lost 5 bases and J lost 3 bases. From germline, CDR1 is MNHEY and CDR2 SMNVEV (reference sequence). CDR3 length equals 15 residues. The CDR3 sequence: CASSPLQGADYGYTF. Written as DNA, the CDR3 is TGTGCCAGCAGTCCCCTACAGGGGGCGGACTATGGCTACACCTTC.

This clonotype was found a few times. The J gene is TRBJ2-7, the V gene TRBV10-3; 9 bases align to TRBD2. CDR3 size: 15 residues. V gave up 0 bases and J gave up 4 bases; unmatched junction bases: 4. Germline loops: CDR1 ENHRY, CDR2 SYGVKD. CDR3: CAISESLAGSYEQYF. The CDR3 DNA follows: TGTGCCATCAGTGAGTCTCTAGCGGGGTCGTACGAGCAGTACTTC.

This clonotype occurred a few times. This chain joins TRBV7-9 and TRBJ1-2, with D uncertain. Trimming took 2 bases from V and 8 from J, leaving 15 bases between them. This CDR3 comprises 14 residues. The V gene's germline CDR1 is SEHNR and CDR2 FQNEAQ (reference sequence). The CDR3 spells CASSLSWAAAGYTF. CDR3 DNA: TGTGCCAGCAGCTTATCATGGGCCGCGGCCGGCTACACCTTC.

Concerning this clonotype: Because it lacks the conserved phenylalanine or tryptophan at the end, this CDR3 is likely a read error. It is unclear where the CDR3 begins or ends on the DNA, so no DNA is shown, and the CDR3 is as TCRdb lists it. The chain has TRBV20-1 and TRBJ1-2. The CDR3 sequence runs 10 residues, both termini included. CDR1 and CDR2 (germline): DFQATT, SNEGSKA (reference sequence). The CDR3: CSAPAYGYTC.

V gene TRBV12-3 or TRBV12-4 combines with J gene TRBJ2-1; 12 bases agree with TRBD2. The end of the DNA aligns better with TRBJ2-7, so the J call may be wrong. The CDR3 sequence is 14 residues long. The CDR3 protein is CASRTSGRAAEQYF. For the CDR3, the DNA is TGTGCCAGCAGGACTAGCGGGAGAGCAGCTGAGCAGTACTTC.